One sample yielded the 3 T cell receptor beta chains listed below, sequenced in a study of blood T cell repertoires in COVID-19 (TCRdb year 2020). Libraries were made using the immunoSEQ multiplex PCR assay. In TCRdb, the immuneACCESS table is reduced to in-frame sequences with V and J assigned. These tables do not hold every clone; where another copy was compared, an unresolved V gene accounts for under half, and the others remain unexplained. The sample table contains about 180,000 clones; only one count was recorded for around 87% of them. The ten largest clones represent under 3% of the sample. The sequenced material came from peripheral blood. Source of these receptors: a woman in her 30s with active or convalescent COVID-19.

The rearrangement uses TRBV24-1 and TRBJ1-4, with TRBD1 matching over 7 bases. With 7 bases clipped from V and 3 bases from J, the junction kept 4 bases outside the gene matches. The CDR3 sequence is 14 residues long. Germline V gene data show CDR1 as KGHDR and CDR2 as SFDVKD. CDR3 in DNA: TGTGCCACCAGCCCGACAGGGTCTAATGAAAAACTGTTTTTT. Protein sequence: CATSPTGSNEKLFF.

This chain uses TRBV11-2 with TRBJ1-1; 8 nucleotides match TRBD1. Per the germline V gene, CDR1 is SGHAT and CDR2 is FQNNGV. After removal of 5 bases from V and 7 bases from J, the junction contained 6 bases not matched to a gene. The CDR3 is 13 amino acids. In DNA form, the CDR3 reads TGTGCCAGCAGCCTAGGGACAGGAGGTGAAGCTTTCTTT. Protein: CASSLGTGGEAFF.

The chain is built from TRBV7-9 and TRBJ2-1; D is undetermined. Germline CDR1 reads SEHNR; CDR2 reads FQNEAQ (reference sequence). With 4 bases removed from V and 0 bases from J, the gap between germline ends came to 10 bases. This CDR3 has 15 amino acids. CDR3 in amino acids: CASSSRGSSYNEQFF. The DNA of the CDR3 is TGTGCCAGCAGCTCCCGAGGCTCCTCCTACAATGAGCAGTTCTTC.